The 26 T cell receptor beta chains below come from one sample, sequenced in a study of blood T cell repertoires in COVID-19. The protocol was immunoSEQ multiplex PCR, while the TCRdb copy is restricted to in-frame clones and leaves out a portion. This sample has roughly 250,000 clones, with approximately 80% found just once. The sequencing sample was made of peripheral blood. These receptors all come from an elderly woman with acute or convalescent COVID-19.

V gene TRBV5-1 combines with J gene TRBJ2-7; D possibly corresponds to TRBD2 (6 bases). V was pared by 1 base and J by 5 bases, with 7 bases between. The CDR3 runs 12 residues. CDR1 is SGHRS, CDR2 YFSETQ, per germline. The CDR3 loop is CASSLPGDEQYF. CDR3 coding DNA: TGCGCCAGCAGCTTGCCGGGGGACGAGCAGTACTTC.

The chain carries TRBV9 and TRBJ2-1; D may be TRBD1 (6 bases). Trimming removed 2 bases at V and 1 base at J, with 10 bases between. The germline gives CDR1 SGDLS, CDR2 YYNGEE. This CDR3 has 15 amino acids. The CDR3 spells CASSVVQGSYNEQFF. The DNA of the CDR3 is TGTGCCAGCAGCGTCGTACAGGGTTCCTACAATGAGCAGTTCTTC.

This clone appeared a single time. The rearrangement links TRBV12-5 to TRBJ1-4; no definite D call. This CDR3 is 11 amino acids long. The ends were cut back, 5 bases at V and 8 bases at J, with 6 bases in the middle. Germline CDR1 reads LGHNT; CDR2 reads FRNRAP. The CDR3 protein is CASGTQEKLFF. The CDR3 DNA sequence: TGTGCTAGTGGTACACAGGAAAAACTGTTTTTT.

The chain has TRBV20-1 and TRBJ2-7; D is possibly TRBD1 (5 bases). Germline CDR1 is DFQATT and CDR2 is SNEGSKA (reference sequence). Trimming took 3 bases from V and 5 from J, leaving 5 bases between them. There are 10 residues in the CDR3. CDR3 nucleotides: TGCAGTGCTAGCAGGGACGAGCAGTACTTC. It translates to CSASRDEQYF.

Written as DNA, the CDR3 is TGCGCCAGCAGCTCGGTGGGAGGACAGGGGAACGAGCAGTACTTC. Protein sequence: CASSSVGGQGNEQYF. This sequence joins TRBV5-1 and TRBJ2-7; 9 nucleotides line up with TRBD1. J was trimmed by 5 bases and V by 3 bases; bases with no gene match: 9. Per germline, CDR1 SGHRS and CDR2 YFSETQ. This CDR3 is built from 15 residues.

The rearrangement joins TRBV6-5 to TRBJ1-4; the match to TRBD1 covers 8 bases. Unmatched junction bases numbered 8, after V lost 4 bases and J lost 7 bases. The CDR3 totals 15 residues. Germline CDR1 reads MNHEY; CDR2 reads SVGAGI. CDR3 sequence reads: CASSLRQGLGEKLFF. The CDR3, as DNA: TGTGCCAGCAGTTTGAGACAGGGGCTTGGTGAAAAACTGTTTTTT.

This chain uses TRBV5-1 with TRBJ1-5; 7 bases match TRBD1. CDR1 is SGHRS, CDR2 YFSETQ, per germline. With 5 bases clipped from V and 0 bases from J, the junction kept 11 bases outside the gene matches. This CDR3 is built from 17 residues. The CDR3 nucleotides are TGCGCCAGCAGACCCGGGACAGACGTATATAGCAATCAGCCCCAGCATTTT. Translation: CASRPGTDVYSNQPQHF.

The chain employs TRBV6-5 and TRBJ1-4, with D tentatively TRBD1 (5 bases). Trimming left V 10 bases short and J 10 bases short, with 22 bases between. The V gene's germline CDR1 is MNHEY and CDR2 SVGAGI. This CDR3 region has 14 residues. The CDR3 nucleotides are TGTGCCACTCTCCCTGGGGCTCGGACGGGAAAACTGTTTTTT. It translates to CATLPGARTGKLFF.

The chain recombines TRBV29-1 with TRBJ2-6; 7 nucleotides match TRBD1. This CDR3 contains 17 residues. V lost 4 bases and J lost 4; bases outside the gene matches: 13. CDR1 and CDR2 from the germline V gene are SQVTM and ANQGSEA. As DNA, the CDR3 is TGCAGCGTTGTGGAGACAGGGAGAGGCGGAGGGGCCAACGTCCTGACTTTC. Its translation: CSVVETGRGGGANVLTF.

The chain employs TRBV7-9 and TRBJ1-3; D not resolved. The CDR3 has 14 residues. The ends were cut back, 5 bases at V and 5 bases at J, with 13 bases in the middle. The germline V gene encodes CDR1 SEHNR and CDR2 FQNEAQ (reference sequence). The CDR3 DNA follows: TGTGCCAGCAGCCCCGGAGAGTTAAGAAACACCATATATTTT. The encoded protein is CASSPGELRNTIYF.

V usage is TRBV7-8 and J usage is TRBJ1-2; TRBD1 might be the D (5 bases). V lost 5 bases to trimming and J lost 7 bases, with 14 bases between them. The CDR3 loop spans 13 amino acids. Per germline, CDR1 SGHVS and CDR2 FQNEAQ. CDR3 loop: CASSPAPGGGYTF. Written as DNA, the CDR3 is TGTGCCAGCAGCCCTGCCCCCGGGGGTGGCTACACCTTC.

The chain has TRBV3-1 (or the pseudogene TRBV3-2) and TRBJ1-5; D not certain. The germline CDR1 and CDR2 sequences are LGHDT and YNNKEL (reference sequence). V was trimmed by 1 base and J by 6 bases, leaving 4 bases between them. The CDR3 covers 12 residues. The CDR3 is CASSQGSQPQHF. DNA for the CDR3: TGTGCCAGCAGCCAAGGGAGTCAGCCCCAGCATTTT.

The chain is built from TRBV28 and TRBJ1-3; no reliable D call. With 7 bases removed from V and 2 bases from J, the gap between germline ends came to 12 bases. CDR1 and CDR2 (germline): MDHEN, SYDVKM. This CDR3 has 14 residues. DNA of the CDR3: TGTGCCAGCAACCGAGCGGTAACTGGAAACACCATATATTTT. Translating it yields CASNRAVTGNTIYF.

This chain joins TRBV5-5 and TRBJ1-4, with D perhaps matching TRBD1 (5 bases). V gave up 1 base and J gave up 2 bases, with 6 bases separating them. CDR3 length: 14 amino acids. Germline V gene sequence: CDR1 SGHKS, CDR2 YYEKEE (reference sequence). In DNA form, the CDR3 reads TGTGCCAGCAGCTTGACAGGCACTAATGAAAAACTGTTTTTT. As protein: CASSLTGTNEKLFF.

CDR3 coding DNA: TGTGCCAGTAGTAATAGCCAAGCTAGCACAGATACGCAGTATTTT. Translation gives CASSNSQASTDTQYF. The chain has TRBV19 and TRBJ2-3, with D unresolved. This CDR3 comprises 15 residues. Germline assignment: CDR1 LNHDA and CDR2 SQIVND (reference sequence). Between the trimmed V and J ends, which lost 4 bases and 0 bases, there was a span of 11 bases.

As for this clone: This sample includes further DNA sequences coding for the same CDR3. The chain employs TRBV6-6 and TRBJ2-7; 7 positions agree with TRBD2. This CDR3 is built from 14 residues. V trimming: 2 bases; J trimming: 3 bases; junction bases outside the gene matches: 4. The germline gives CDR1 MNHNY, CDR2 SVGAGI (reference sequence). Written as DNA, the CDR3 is TGTGCCAGCAGTTACAGCGCTAGCGGCTACGAGCAGTACTTC. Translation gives CASSYSASGYEQYF.

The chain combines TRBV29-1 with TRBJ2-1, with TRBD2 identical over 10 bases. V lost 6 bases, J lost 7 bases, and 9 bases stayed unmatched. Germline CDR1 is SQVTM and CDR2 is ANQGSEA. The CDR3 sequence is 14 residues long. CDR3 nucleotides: TGCAGCGTCCAACAGCGACTAGCGGGTAATGAGCAGTTCTTC. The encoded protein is CSVQQRLAGNEQFF.

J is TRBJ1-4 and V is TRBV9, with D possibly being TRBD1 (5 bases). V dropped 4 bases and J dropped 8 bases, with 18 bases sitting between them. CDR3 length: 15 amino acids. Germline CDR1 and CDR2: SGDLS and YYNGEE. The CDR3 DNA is TGTGCCAGCAGCCCCTCCGGGACTAATGCGGAAAAACTGTTTTTT. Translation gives CASSPSGTNAEKLFF.

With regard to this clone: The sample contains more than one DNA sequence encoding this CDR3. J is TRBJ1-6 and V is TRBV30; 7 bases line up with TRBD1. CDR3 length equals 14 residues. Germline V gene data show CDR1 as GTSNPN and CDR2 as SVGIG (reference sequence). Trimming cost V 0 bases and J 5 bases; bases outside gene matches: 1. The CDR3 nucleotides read TGTGCCTGGAGTGTCGGGACAGATAATTCACCCCTCCACTTT. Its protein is CAWSVGTDNSPLHF. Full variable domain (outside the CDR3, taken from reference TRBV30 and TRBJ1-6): SQTIHQWPATLVQPVGSPLSLECTVEGTSNPNLYWYRQAAGRGLQLLFYSVGIGQISSEVPQNLSASRPQDRQFILSSKKLLLSDSGFYLCAWSVGTDNSPLHFGNGTRLTVT.

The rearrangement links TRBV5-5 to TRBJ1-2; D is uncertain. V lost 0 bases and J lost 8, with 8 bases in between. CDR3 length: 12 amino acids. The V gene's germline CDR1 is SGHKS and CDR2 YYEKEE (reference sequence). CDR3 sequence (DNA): TGTGCCAGCAGCTTGGGGGCAGGAGGCTACACCTTC. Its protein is CASSLGAGGYTF.

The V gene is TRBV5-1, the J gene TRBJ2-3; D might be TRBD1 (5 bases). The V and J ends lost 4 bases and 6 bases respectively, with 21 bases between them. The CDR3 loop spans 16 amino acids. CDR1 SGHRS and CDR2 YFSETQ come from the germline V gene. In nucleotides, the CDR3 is TGCGCCAGCAGCCCGAGCAGGGCCTCTCGGGTGGATACGCAGTATTTT. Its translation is CASSPSRASRVDTQYF.

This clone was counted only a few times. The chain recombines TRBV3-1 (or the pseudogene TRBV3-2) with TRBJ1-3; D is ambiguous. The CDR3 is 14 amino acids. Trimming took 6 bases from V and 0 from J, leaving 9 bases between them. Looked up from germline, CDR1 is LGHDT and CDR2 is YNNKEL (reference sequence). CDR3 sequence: CASSPTHSGNTIYF. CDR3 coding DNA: TGTGCCAGCAGTCCTACCCACTCTGGAAACACCATATATTTT.

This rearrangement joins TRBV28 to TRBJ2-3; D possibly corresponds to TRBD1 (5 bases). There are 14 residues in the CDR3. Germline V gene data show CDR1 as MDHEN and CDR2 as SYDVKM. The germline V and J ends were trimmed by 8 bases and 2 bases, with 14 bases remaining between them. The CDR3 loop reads CASQQGRVTDTQYF. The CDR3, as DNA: TGTGCCAGCCAGCAGGGTCGGGTCACAGATACGCAGTATTTT. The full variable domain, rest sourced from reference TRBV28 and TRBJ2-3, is DVKVTQSSRYLVKRTGEKVFLECVQDMDHENMFWYRQDPGLGLRLIYFSYDVKMKEKGDIPEGYSVSREKKERFSLILESASTNQTSMYLCASQQGRVTDTQYFGPGTRLTVL.

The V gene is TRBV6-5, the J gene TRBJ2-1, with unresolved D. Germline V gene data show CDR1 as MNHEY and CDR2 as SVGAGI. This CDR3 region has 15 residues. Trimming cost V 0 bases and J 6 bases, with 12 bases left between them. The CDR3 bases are TGTGCCAGCAGTTACTCGTCAGGCCGGTCCAATGAGCAGTTCTTC. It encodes CASSYSSGRSNEQFF.

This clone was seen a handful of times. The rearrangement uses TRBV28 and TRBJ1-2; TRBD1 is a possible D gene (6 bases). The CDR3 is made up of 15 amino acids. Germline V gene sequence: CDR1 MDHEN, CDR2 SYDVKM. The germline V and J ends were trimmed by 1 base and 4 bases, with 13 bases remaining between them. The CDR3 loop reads CASSLLTEGGYGYTF. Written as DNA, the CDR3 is TGTGCCAGCAGTTTATTAACGGAAGGGGGCTATGGCTACACCTTC.

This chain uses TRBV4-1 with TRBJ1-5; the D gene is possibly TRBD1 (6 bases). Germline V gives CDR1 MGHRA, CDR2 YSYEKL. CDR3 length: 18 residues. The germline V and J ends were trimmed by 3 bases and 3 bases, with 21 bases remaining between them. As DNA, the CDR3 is TGCGCCAGCAGCCAGACGGGGGGCGCCGGTATGCCCAATCAGCCCCAGCATTTT. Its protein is CASSQTGGAGMPNQPQHF.